These T cell receptor beta chains were read from a single sample in a study of cytomegalovirus exposure and HLA in healthy donors. Some clones are missing from TCRdb's copy, which holds only in-frame ones; the method was immunoSEQ multiplex PCR. This sample has 160,000 or so clones, with roughly nine tenths found just once. Sample: PBMCs. These receptor sequences come from a man in his late teens or twenties in good health and CMV-seropositive. Both conserved end residues are part of each CDR3. D genes are given only for firm matches. Only some rows state a clone size, as once, few, many or a class for expanded clones.

clone size	D gene	J gene	V gene	CDR3 protein	CDR3 DNA
few	NA	TRBJ2-7	TRBV7-9	CASSFDTSYEQYF	TGTGCCAGCAGCTTCGACACCTCCTACGAGCAGTACTTC
NA	TRBD2	TRBJ2-1	TRBV29-1	CSGSGRAYNEQFF	TGCAGCGGGAGCGGGAGGGCCTACAATGAGCAGTTCTTC
NA	NA	TRBJ1-2	TRBV6-6	CASSRGSSFYGYTF	TGTGCCAGCAGTCGAGGGAGCTCGTTTTATGGCTACACCTTC
NA	NA	TRBJ2-1	TRBV5-1	CASSPQGQVLNEQFF	TGCGCCAGCAGCCCTCAGGGGCAGGTTCTTAATGAGCAGTTCTTC
NA	NA	TRBJ2-3	TRBV9	CASSSGSGPTRAYF	TGTGCCAGCAGCTCAGGATCTGGGCCCACGCGCGCGTATTTT
few	NA	TRBJ1-2	TRBV9	CASSDYRGYTF	TGTGCCAGCAGCGACTACCGTGGCTACACCTTC
NA	TRBD1	TRBJ2-5	TRBV7-2	CASSRRQGSQETQYF	TGTGCCAGCAGCCGTAGACAGGGGTCCCAAGAGACCCAGTACTTC
NA	NA	TRBJ1-2	TRBV28	CASSSYDTRGVNYGYTF	TGTGCCAGCAGTTCATACGATACCAGGGGCGTCAACTATGGCTACACCTTC
NA	NA	TRBJ2-2	TRBV7-6	CASSLVEGSGSTGELFF	TGTGCCAGCAGCTTAGTGGAAGGTTCGGGGTCCACCGGGGAGCTGTTTTTT
NA	NA	TRBJ2-4	TRBV5-1	CASSPGRNIQYF	TGCGCCAGCAGCCCAGGGCGAAACATTCAGTACTTC